These 4 T cell receptor beta chains originate from one sample sequenced in a study of control samples from healthy donors and cancer patients. Data came from immunoSEQ multiplex PCR; TCRdb stores just in-frame clones and leaves some out. Among about 120,000 clones listed, 92% were seen once. Sequencing used blood. The receptors derive from a man between 18 and 29 years old in good health.

The chain is built from TRBV4-1 and TRBJ1-2; 8 bases align to TRBD1. The CDR3 has 16 residues. V lost 1 base, J lost 6 bases, and 10 bases stayed unmatched. CDR1 and CDR2 from the germline V gene are MGHRA and YSYEKL. DNA for the CDR3: TGCGCCAGCAGCCAAGCGTGGGGACAGGTTACGGATGGCTACACCTTC. Protein sequence: CASSQAWGQVTDGYTF.

The chain carries TRBV19 and TRBJ2-5; D not resolved. CDR1 is LNHDA, CDR2 SQIVND, per germline (reference sequence). This CDR3 comprises 15 residues. V lost 1 base and J 2 bases, leaving 11 bases between the germline ends. CDR3 sequence: CASSIGGGRQETQYF. The CDR3 nucleotides are TGTGCCAGTAGTATAGGGGGTGGCAGACAAGAGACCCAGTACTTC.

This sequence joins TRBV6-2 or TRBV6-3 and TRBJ2-5, with a weak D call TRBD2 (6 bases). Trimming removed 3 bases at V and 7 bases at J, with 12 bases between. The CDR3 consists of 13 residues. The germline V gene has CDR1 MNHEY and CDR2 SVGEGT. The CDR3, as DNA: TGTGCCAGCAGTTATAGCGGAGGAGGGACCCAGTACTTC. It specifies CASSYSGGGTQYF.

The CDR3 region is CASSFQLYTGELFF. The CDR3 DNA follows: TGCGCCAGCAGTTTTCAGTTGTACACCGGGGAGCTGTTTTTT. The chain carries TRBV10-2 and TRBJ2-2; D not resolved. The germline V and J ends were trimmed by 5 bases and 3 bases, with 10 bases remaining between them. The CDR3 consists of 14 residues. The germline V gene encodes CDR1 WSHSY and CDR2 SAAADI.